A selection of T cell receptor beta chains follows, all from one sample in a study of identical twins. TCRdb re-analysed the 5' RACE reads in MiXCR, keeping a single row per CDR3 protein. Of about 530,000 distinct CDR3 sequences listed, roughly 15% were seen once; the top ten hold 0.44%. The data also belong to a second study, concerning yellow fever vaccine responses in identical twins.

The specimen was CD4+ T cells sorted from blood. The receptors were gathered from a young woman in good health. CDR3s include the opening cysteine and the closing phenylalanine or tryptophan. Each record gives: V gene, clone size, J gene, D gene, CDR3 protein, CDR3 DNA. The D gene is left open where the match is weak. A row's size may be missing; if present it is once, few, many or a size class.

TRBV5-1	few	TRBJ2-3	.	CASSLGGLSSTDTQYF	TGCGCCAGCAGCTTAGGTGGGCTATCTAGCACAGATACGCAGTATTTT
TRBV15	many	TRBJ2-1	TRBD2	CATSRSGSSYNEQFF	TGTGCCACCAGCAGGAGCGGGAGCTCCTACAATGAGCAGTTCTTC
TRBV11-2	.	TRBJ1-4	.	CASSTAGATNEKLFF	TGTGCCAGCAGCACCGCGGGGGCAACTAATGAAAAACTGTTTTTT
TRBV7-9	few	TRBJ2-1	TRBD1	CASSWDRGLNEQFF	TGTGCCAGCAGCTGGGACAGGGGGCTCAATGAGCAGTTCTTC
TRBV5-1	.	TRBJ2-3	.	CASSRYSTDTQYF	TGCGCCAGCAGCCGCTACAGCACAGATACGCAGTATTTT
TRBV10-3	.	TRBJ2-5	TRBD1	CAIRGTVGETQYF	TGTGCCATCAGGGGGACAGTCGGGGAGACCCAGTACTTC
TRBV14	.	TRBJ2-1	.	CASGTLAYNEQFF	TGTGCCAGCGGGACCCTCGCGTACAATGAGCAGTTCTTC
TRBV29-1	.	TRBJ1-1	.	CSGRLLVGANTEAFF	TGCAGCGGAAGATTGTTGGTTGGGGCAAACACTGAAGCTTTCTTT
TRBV3-1	.	TRBJ2-3	TRBD2	CASSELAMDTQYF	TGTGCCAGCAGCGAACTAGCGATGGATACGCAGTATTTT
TRBV2	.	TRBJ2-1	TRBD1	CASSDEGASYNEQFF	TGTGCCAGCAGTGACGAGGGGGCTTCCTACAATGAGCAGTTCTTC
TRBV28	.	TRBJ2-1	.	CASSTTWGSYNEQFF	TGTGCCAGCAGTACCACTTGGGGCTCCTACAATGAGCAGTTCTTC
TRBV5-1	.	TRBJ2-3	TRBD1	CASSSQGATDTQYF	TGCGCCAGCAGCTCACAGGGGGCGACAGATACGCAGTATTTT
TRBV20-1	.	TRBJ2-5	.	CSARESETQYF	TGCAGTGCTAGAGAGAGCGAGACCCAGTACTTC
TRBV7-9	.	TRBJ1-4	TRBD1	CASSKDRGNEKLFF	TGTGCCAGCAGCAAGGACAGGGGCAATGAAAAACTGTTTTTT
TRBV12-3/TRBV12-4	.	TRBJ2-3	.	CASSQRPSSTDTQYF	TGTGCCAGCAGTCAACGACCCTCCAGCACAGATACGCAGTATTTT
TRBV12-3/TRBV12-4	few	TRBJ2-7	TRBD1	CASSWTGLSYEQYF	TGTGCCAGCAGTTGGACAGGTCTCTCCTACGAGCAGTACTTC
TRBV12-3/TRBV12-4	few	TRBJ1-5	.	CASRRTNQPQHF	TGTGCCAGCAGAAGGACTAATCAGCCCCAGCATTTT
TRBV4-2	many	TRBJ2-7	.	CASSQGVGLPLNYEQYF	TGTGCCAGCAGCCAAGGGGTCGGGCTTCCCCTTAACTACGAGCAGTACTTC
TRBV5-1	few	TRBJ2-1	TRBD2	CASSITPASGILNEQFF	TGCGCCAGCAGCATCACACCCGCTAGCGGGATATTAAATGAGCAGTTCTTC
TRBV12-3/TRBV12-4	few	TRBJ2-1	TRBD2	CASSLEAGATNEQFF	TGTGCCAGCAGTTTGGAAGCGGGGGCTACGAATGAGCAGTTCTTC
TRBV5-6	few	TRBJ2-2	TRBD1	CASSSWGQGRTGELFF	TGTGCCAGCAGCTCGTGGGGACAGGGGAGGACCGGGGAGCTGTTTTTT
TRBV9	.	TRBJ2-3	TRBD2	CASSGMLAGRSADTQYF	TGTGCCAGCAGCGGAATGCTAGCGGGGAGGAGCGCAGATACGCAGTATTTT
TRBV5-1	few	TRBJ2-7	.	CASSSEYEQYF	TGCGCCAGCAGCTCCGAGTACGAGCAGTACTTC
TRBV6-5	many	TRBJ2-7	.	CASSYSTENYEQYF	TGTGCCAGCAGTTACTCGACGGAGAACTACGAGCAGTACTTC
TRBV5-1	few	TRBJ2-2	TRBD2	CASSHRTSEVNTGELFF	TGCGCCAGCAGCCACCGGACTAGCGAAGTAAACACCGGGGAGCTGTTTTTT
TRBV5-1	few	TRBJ1-4	.	CASSLGRGDEKLFF	TGCGCCAGCAGCTTGGGACGGGGGGACGAAAAACTGTTTTTT
TRBV7-8	many	TRBJ1-4	TRBD1	CASSSGQLGEKLFF	TGTGCCAGCAGCTCGGGACAGTTAGGGGAAAAACTGTTTTTT
TRBV7-9	.	TRBJ2-7	TRBD2	CASSPTSGSNEQYF	TGTGCCAGCAGCCCGACTAGCGGGAGCAACGAGCAGTACTTC
TRBV28	few	TRBJ1-4	.	CASSFLRGANEKLFF	TGTGCCAGCAGTTTTCTCCGGGGGGCTAATGAAAAACTGTTTTTT
TRBV7-9	few	TRBJ2-1	.	CASSSRQRDSEQFF	TGTGCCAGCAGCTCGCGACAGAGAGATAGTGAGCAGTTCTTC
TRBV5-1	many	TRBJ2-3	TRBD1	CASSLPEQGPRTDTQYF	TGCGCCAGCAGCTTACCGGAACAGGGGCCTCGCACAGATACGCAGTATTTT
TRBV12-3/TRBV12-4	.	TRBJ2-3	TRBD2	CASSPPNWSSGSTDTQYF	TGTGCCAGCAGCCCTCCTAATTGGAGTAGCGGGAGTACAGATACGCAGTATTTT
TRBV7-9	many	TRBJ1-5	TRBD1	CASSPRQGDQPQHF	TGTGCCAGCAGCCCAAGACAGGGGGATCAGCCCCAGCATTTT
TRBV10-2	.	TRBJ2-3	TRBD1	CATGRTGAYTDTQYF	TGCGCCACCGGTCGGACAGGGGCGTACACAGATACGCAGTATTTT
TRBV6-1	many	TRBJ2-1	.	CASSEVDRRNEQFF	TGTGCCAGCAGTGAAGTCGACAGGCGGAATGAGCAGTTCTTC
TRBV11-2	.	TRBJ2-2	.	CASSPGGGQDNTGELFF	TGTGCCAGCAGCCCAGGGGGGGGACAGGATAACACCGGGGAGCTGTTTTTT
TRBV12-3/TRBV12-4	.	TRBJ2-1	.	CASSLWSLGRGNEQFF	TGTGCCAGCAGTTTATGGAGTCTGGGCCGAGGCAATGAGCAGTTCTTC
TRBV7-8	.	TRBJ1-1	.	CASSTRSLTGWGDEAFF	TGTGCCAGCAGCACCCGCAGCCTGACAGGTTGGGGGGATGAAGCTTTCTTT
TRBV3-1	few	TRBJ2-2	.	CASSQTGTGELFF	TGTGCCAGCAGCCAAACAGGGACCGGGGAGCTGTTTTTT
TRBV6-4	few	TRBJ1-6	.	CASRRGGFNSPLHF	TGTGCCAGCAGGAGGGGGGGATTTAATTCACCCCTCCACTTT
TRBV5-1	.	TRBJ2-1	TRBD1	CASSLAGQAYNEQFF	TGCGCCAGCAGCTTGGCGGGACAGGCTTACAATGAGCAGTTCTTC
TRBV7-8	few	TRBJ2-1	.	CASSLTPTRGSYNEQFF	TGTGCCAGCAGCTTAACCCCGACACGCGGCTCCTACAATGAGCAGTTCTTC
TRBV7-9	few	TRBJ2-7	.	CASSLGLTTYEQYF	TGTGCCAGCAGCTTAGGCCTAACCACCTACGAGCAGTACTTC
TRBV21-1	.	TRBJ2-7	.	CASSPRGNEFSSYEQYF	TGTGCCAGCAGCCCCCGGGGGAACGAGTTCAGTTCCTACGAGCAGTACTTC
TRBV10-3	.	TRBJ2-2	TRBD1	CAIKQGAGELFF	TGTGCCATCAAGCAGGGGGCCGGGGAGCTGTTTTTT
TRBV29-1	many	TRBJ2-1	TRBD2	CSVAVTSGIPFSYNEQFF	TGCAGCGTGGCGGTTACTAGCGGGATCCCCTTTTCCTACAATGAGCAGTTCTTC
TRBV28	.	TRBJ1-5	.	CASSLLENQPQHF	TGTGCCAGCAGTTTATTGGAGAATCAGCCCCAGCATTTT
TRBV20-1	few	TRBJ1-2	TRBD1	CSAERQGEGYTF	TGCAGTGCGGAAAGACAGGGAGAAGGCTACACCTTC
TRBV20-1	few	TRBJ1-3	.	CSASTVDTIYF	TGCAGTGCTAGCACGGTTGACACCATATATTTT
TRBV28	.	TRBJ2-4	TRBD2	CASSPIKGTSGGPPNIQYF	TGTGCCAGCAGCCCTATTAAGGGAACTAGCGGGGGCCCCCCGAACATTCAGTACTTC